Listed here is a single T cell receptor (beta chain). The CDR3 sequence is 16 residues long. The V and J ends lost 4 bases and 5 bases, in that order; junction bases with no gene match: 10. Per the germline V gene, CDR1 is MGHRA and CDR2 is YSYEKL. Clones were read by immunoSEQ multiplex PCR, and TCRdb kept only the in-frame ones, dropping some. The sample has under 65,000 clones; 85% to 95% are singletons. This record belongs to a study of cytomegalovirus exposure and HLA in healthy donors. This receptor was identified in a woman aged 18-30 years in good health and CMV-seropositive. Specimen: PBMCs. The rearrangement joins TRBV4-1 to TRBJ2-1; 8 bases are a match to TRBD2. As DNA, the CDR3 is TGCGCCAGCAGCCGCCTGAGCGGGGGTCTCAACAATGAGCAGTTCTTC. This gives the protein CASSRLSGGLNNEQFF.